This T cell receptor (beta chain) stems from a study of blood T cells in healthy people across ages. Study-wide context: Capturing about one barcoded beta molecule per two T cells was achieved by template switching. Findings and caveats of the study: Since the PBMCs were unsorted, naive and antigen-experienced cells could not be conclusively compared.

Alongside a J-beta primer mix, a sample-barcoded 5' primer served in a second PCR lasting roughly 7 to 11 cycles. Each single sample gave us at least 2.5 million CDR3-containing paired-end reads. Each CDR3 protein is one row after TCRdb ran MiXCR on the 5' RACE reads. The sample includes over 950,000 distinct CDR3 sequences, 51% of them seen just once. V was shortened by 1 base and J by 4 bases, with 10 bases between the two germline ends. This CDR3 comprises 15 residues. Germline V CDR1 and CDR2: MNHEY, SMNVEV (reference sequence). On this clonotype: Antigen specificity is unknown.

This TCR came from a woman in her sixties or seventies in good health. Sequencing was done on a sample of blood. V gene TRBV27 combines with J gene TRBJ1-4, with no clear D. CDR3 protein: CASSLFWGGNEKLFF. The DNA of the CDR3 is TGTGCCAGCAGTTTATTTTGGGGTGGTAATGAAAAACTGTTTTTT.